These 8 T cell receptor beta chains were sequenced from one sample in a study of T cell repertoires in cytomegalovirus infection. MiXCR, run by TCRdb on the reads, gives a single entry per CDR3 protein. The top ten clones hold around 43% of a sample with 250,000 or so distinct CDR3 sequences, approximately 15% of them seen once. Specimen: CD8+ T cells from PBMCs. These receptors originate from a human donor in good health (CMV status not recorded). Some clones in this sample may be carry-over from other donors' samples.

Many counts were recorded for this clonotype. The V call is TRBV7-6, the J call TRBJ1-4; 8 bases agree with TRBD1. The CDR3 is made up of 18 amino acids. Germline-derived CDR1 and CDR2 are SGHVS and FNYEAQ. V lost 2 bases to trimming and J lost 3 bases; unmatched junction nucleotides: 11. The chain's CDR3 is CASSLLQGVRFANEKLFF. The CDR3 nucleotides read TGTGCCAGCAGCTTACTACAGGGGGTTCGTTTTGCTAATGAAAAACTGTTTTTT.

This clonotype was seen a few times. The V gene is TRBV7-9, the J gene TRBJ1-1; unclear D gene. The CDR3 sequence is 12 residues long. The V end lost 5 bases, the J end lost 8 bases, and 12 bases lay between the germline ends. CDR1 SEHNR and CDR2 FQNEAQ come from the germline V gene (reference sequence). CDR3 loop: CASSMGLVEAFF. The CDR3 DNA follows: TGTGCCAGCAGCATGGGCCTCGTGGAAGCTTTCTTT.

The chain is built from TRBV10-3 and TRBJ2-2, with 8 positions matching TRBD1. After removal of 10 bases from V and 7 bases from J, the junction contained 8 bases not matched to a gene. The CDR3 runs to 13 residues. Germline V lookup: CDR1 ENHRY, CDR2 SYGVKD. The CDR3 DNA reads TGTGCCACTATGGGACAGGAAGACGGGGAGCTGTTTTTT. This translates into CATMGQEDGELFF.

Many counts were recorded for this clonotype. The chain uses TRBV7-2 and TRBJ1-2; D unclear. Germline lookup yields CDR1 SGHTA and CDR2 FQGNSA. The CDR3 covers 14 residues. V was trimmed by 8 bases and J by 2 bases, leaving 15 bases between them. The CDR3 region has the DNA TGTGCCAGCGATCCTAGCGTTGGGAACTATGGCTACACCTTC. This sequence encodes CASDPSVGNYGYTF.

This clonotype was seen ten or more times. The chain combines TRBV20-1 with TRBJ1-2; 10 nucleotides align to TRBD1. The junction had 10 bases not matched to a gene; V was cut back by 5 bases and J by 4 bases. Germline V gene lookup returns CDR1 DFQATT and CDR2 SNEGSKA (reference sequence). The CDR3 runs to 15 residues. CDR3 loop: CSAGGTGEEVYGYTF. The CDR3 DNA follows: TGCAGTGCTGGAGGGACAGGGGAAGAAGTCTATGGCTACACCTTC.

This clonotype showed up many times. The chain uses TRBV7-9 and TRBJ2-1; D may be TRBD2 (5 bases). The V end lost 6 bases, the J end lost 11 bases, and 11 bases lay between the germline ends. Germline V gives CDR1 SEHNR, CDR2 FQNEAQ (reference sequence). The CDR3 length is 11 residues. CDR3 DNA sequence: TGTGCCAGCAGTCAAAGCGGAAAGCAGTTCTTC. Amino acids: CASSQSGKQFF.

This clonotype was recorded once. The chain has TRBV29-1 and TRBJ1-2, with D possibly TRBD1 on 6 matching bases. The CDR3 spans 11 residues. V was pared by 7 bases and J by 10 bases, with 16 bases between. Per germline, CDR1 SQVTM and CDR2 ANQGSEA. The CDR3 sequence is CSGRQGRDYTF. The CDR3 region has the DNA TGCAGCGGGAGGCAGGGGAGGGACTACACCTTC. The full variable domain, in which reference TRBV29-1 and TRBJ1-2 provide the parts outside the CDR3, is SAVISQKPSRDICQRGTSLTIQCQVDSQVTMMFWYRQQPGQSLTLIATANQGSEATYESGFVIDKFPISRPNLTFSTLTVSNMSPEDSSIYLCSGRQGRDYTFGSGTRLTVV.

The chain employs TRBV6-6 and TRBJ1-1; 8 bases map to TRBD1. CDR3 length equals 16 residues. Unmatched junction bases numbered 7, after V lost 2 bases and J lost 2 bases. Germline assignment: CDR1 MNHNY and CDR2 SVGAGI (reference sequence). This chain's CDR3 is CASSYTGTGANTEAFF. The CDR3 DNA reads TGTGCCAGCAGTTACACCGGGACAGGAGCAAACACTGAAGCTTTCTTT.